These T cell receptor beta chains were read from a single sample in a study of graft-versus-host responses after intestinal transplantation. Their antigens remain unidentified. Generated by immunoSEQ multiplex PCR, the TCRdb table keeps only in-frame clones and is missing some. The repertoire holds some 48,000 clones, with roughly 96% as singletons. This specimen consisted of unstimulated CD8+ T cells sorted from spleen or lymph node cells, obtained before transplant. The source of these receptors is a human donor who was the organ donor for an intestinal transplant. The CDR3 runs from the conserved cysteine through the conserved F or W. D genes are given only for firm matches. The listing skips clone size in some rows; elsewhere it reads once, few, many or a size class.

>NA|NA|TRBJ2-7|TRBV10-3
CAIGGDVEQYF
TGTGCCATCGGTGGGGACGTCGAGCAGTACTTC
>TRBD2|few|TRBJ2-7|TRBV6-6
CASSYPREGGHYEQYF
TGTGCCAGCAGTTACCCCCGGGAGGGGGGTCACTACGAGCAGTACTTC
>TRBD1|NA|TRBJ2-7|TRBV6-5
CASSFGTGGDEQYF
TGTGCCAGCAGTTTTGGGACAGGGGGAGACGAGCAGTACTTC
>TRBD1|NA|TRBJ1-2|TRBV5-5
CASSHRGPSVLVNYGYTF
TGTGCCAGCAGTCACAGGGGGCCCAGCGTTTTAGTTAACTATGGCTACACCTTC
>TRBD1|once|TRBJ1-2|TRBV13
CASSSGGQVKANYGYTF
TGTGCCAGCAGCTCGGGGGGACAGGTAAAAGCTAACTATGGCTACACCTTC
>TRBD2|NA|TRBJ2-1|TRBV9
CASSASGSSYNEQFF
TGTGCCAGCAGCGCCAGCGGGAGCTCCTACAATGAGCAGTTCTTC
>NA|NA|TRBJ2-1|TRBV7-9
CASSLSLNEQFF
TGTGCCAGCAGCCTCAGTTTGAATGAGCAGTTCTTC
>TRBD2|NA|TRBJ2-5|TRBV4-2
CASSQDPTSGGSWTQYF
TGTGCCAGCAGCCAAGATCCGACTAGCGGGGGTAGTTGGACCCAGTACTTC
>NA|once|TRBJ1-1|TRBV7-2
CASSLGGLSEAFF
TGTGCCAGCAGCTTAGGGGGTTTGTCTGAAGCTTTCTTT
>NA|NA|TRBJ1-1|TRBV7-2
CASSTNLNTEAFF
TGTGCCAGCAGCACCAACCTGAACACTGAAGCTTTCTTT
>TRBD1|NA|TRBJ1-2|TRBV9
CASSVARQGGRHIYGYTF
TGTGCCAGCAGCGTAGCGCGACAGGGAGGAAGGCATATTTATGGCTACACCTTC
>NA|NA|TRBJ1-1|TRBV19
CASSIGPTSGVGTEAFF
TGTGCCAGTAGTATAGGGCCTACTTCGGGGGTGGGAACTGAAGCTTTCTTT
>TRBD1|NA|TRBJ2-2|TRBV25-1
CATRDRANTGELFF
TGTGCCACGAGGGACAGGGCGAACACCGGGGAGCTGTTTTTT
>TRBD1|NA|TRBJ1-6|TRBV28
CASAGQVGSPLHF
TGTGCCAGCGCAGGACAGGTTGGGTCACCCCTCCACTTT
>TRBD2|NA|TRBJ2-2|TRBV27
CASSPLAGDLTGELFF
TGTGCCAGCAGTCCCCTAGCGGGGGACCTCACCGGGGAGCTGTTTTTT
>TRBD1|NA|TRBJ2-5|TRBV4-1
CASSPGGEGAARTQYF
TGCGCCAGCAGCCCAGGGGGTGAGGGGGCCGCTAGGACCCAGTACTTC
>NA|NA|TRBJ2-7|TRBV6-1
CASSGHEQYF
TGTGCCAGCAGTGGACACGAGCAGTACTTC
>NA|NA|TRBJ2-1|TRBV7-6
CASSLQYGVNPWNEQFF
TGTGCCAGCAGCTTACAGTACGGGGTCAATCCTTGGAATGAGCAGTTCTTC
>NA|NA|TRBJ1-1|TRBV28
CASSLTTPNTEAFF
TGTGCCAGCAGTTTAACGACACCGAACACTGAAGCTTTCTTT
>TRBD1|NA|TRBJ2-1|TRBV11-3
CASSFSPGTVIYNEQFF
TGTGCCAGCAGCTTTTCCCCCGGGACAGTGATTTACAATGAGCAGTTCTTC
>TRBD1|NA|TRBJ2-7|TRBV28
CASSLRTGAYEQYF
TGTGCCAGCAGTTTACGGACAGGGGCGTACGAGCAGTACTTC
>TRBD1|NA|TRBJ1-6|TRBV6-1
CASSEAGQGGSPLHF
TGTGCCAGCAGTGAAGCGGGGCAGGGGGGTTCACCCCTCCACTTT
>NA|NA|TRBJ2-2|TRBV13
CASSSQNTGELFF
TGTGCCAGCAGCAGTCAGAACACCGGGGAGCTGTTTTTT
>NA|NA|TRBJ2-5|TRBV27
CASSPRGDSSFQETQYF
TGTGCCAGCAGCCCGAGGGGGGACAGCAGCTTCCAAGAGACCCAGTACTTC
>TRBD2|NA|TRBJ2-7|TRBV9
CASSVGGSGDAGYEQYF
TGTGCCAGCAGCGTAGGAGGTAGCGGGGATGCGGGCTACGAGCAGTACTTC
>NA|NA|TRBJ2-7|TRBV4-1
CASSQDPIMPVGVTYEQYF
TGCGCCAGCAGCCAAGATCCTATAATGCCGGTTGGTGTTACCTACGAGCAGTACTTC
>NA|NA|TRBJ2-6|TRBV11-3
CASSLAPDTFSGANVLTF
TGTGCCAGCAGCTTAGCCCCAGATACCTTCTCTGGGGCCAACGTCCTGACTTTC